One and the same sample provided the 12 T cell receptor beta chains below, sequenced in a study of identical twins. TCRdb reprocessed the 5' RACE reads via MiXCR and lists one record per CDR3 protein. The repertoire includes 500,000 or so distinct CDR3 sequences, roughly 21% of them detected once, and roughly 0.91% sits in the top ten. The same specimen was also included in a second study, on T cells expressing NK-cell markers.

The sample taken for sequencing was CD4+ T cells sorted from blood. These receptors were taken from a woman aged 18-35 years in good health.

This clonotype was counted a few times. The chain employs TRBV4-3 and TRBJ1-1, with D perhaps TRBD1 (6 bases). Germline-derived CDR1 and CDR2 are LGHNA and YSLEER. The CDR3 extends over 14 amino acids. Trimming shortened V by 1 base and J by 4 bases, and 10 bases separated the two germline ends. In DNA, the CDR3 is TGCGCCAGCAGCCAAGCGGGGGGCATCACTGAAGCTTTCTTT. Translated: CASSQAGGITEAFF.

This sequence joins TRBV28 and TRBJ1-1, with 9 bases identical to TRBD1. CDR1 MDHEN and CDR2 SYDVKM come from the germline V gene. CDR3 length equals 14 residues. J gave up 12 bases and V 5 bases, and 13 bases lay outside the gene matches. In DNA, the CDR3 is TGTGCCAGCAGTACCGCCGGGACAGGGAGATCCTCTTTCTTT. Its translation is CASSTAGTGRSSFF.

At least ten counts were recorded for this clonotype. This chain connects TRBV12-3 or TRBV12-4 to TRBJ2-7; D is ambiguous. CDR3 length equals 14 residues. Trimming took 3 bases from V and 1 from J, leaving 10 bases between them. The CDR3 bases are TGTGCCAGCAGTTTGCGGCGAAATTCCTACGAGCAGTACTTC. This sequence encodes CASSLRRNSYEQYF.

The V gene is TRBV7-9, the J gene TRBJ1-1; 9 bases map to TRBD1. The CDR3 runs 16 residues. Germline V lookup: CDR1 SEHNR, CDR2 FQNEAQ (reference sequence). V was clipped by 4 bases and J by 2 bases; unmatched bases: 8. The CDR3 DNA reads TGTGCCAGCAGCTACAGGGGGCGCGGGATAAACACTGAAGCTTTCTTT. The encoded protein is CASSYRGRGINTEAFF.

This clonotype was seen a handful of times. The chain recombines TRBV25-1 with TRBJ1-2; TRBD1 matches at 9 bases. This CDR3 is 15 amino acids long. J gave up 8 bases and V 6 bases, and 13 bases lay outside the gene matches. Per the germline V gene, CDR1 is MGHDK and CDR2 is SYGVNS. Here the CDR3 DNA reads TGTGCCAGCAGCCCAGTGGGACAGGGCCAGCAGGGCTACACCTTC. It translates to CASSPVGQGQQGYTF.

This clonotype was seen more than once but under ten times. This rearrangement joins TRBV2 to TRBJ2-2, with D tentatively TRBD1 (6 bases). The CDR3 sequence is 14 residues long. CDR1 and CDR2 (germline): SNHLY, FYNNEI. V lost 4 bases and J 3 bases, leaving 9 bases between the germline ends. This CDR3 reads CASSGDIYTGELFF. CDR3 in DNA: TGTGCCAGCAGTGGGGACATCTACACCGGGGAGCTGTTTTTT.

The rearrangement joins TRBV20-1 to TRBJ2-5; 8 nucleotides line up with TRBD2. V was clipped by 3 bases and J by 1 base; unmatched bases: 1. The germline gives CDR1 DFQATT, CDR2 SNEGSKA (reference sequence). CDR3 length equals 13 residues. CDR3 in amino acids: CSASGRAQETQYF. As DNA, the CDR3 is TGCAGTGCTAGCGGGAGGGCCCAAGAGACCCAGTACTTC.

The CDR3 sequence: CASSHDTGGLRSEAFF. The CDR3 coding sequence is TGTGCCAGCAGCCACGATACTGGGGGGCTCAGGAGTGAAGCTTTCTTT. The gene calls are TRBV3-1 and TRBJ1-1, with D possibly being TRBD1 (6 bases). CDR1 is LGHDT, CDR2 YNNKEL, per germline (reference sequence). CDR3 length equals 16 residues. V was trimmed by 3 bases and J by 7 bases, leaving 21 bases between them. Complete variable domain (other parts from reference TRBV3-1 and TRBJ1-1): DTAVSQTPKYLVTQMGNDKSIKCEQNLGHDTMYWYKQDSKKFLKIMFSYNNKELIINETVPNRFSPKSPDKAHLNLHINSLELGDSAVYFCASSHDTGGLRSEAFFGQGTRLTVV.

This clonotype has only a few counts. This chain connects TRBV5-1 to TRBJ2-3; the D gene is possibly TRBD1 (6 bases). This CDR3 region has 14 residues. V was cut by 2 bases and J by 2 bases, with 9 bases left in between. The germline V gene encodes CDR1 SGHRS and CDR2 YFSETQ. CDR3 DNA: TGCGCCAGCAGCTTCCGACAGGCCACAGATACGCAGTATTTT. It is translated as CASSFRQATDTQYF.

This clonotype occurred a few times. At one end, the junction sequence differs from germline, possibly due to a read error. CDR3 sequence (DNA): TGTGCCAGCAGTGGGCGTGCCCCCTCCTACTCCTTC. Translated: CASSGRAPSYSF. V is TRBV2 and J is TRBJ2-5; D is uncertain. The CDR3 is 12 residues long. CDR1 is SNHLY, CDR2 FYNNEI, per germline.

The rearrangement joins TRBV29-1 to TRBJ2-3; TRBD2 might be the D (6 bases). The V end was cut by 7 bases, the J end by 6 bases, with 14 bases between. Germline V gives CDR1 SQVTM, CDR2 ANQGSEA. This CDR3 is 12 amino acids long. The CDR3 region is CSATDGGDTQYF. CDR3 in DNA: TGCAGCGCCACGGACGGAGGGGATACGCAGTATTTT.

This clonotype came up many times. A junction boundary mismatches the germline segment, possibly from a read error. The CDR3 here is CASSLDYNEQFF. The CDR3 DNA sequence: TGTGCCAGCAGCTTAGACTACAATGAGCAGTTCTTC. The chain combines TRBV5-1 with TRBJ2-1; unclear D gene. Germline CDR1 and CDR2: SGHRS and YFSETQ. CDR3 size: 12 residues. The whole variable domain, remainder taken from reference TRBV5-1 and TRBJ2-1, is KAGVTQTPRYLIKTRGQQVTLSCSPISGHRSVSWYQQTPGQGLQFLFEYFSETQRNKGNFPGRFSGRQFSNSRSEMNVSTLELGDSALYLCASSLDYNEQFFGPGTRLTVL.